A selection of T cell receptor beta chains follows, all from one sample in a study of blood T cells in healthy people across ages. TCRdb analysed the 5' RACE reads with MiXCR anew, one entry per CDR3 protein. The sample shows about 670,000 distinct CDR3 sequences, 40% to 45% of them seen only once. Sequencing was performed on blood. These receptors all stem from a man older than 75 in good health. Each CDR3 is given with its conserved first and last residue. The D gene is left open where the match is weak. The size of a clone is reported for some rows only, either as once, few or many, or as a class for expanded clones.

j_gene: TRBJ1-5
d_gene: .
abundance: .
v_gene: TRBV28
CDR3aa: CASRKRGGGNQPQHF
CDR3nt: TGTGCCAGCAGAAAGAGGGGAGGGGGCAATCAGCCCCAGCATTTT

j_gene: TRBJ2-5
d_gene: TRBD1
abundance: .
v_gene: TRBV27
CDR3aa: CASSALGDRVCGTQYF
CDR3nt: TGTGCCAGCAGCGCCTTAGGAGACAGGGTATGCGGGACCCAGTACTTC

j_gene: TRBJ2-3
d_gene: .
abundance: .
v_gene: TRBV11-2
CDR3aa: CASSLEERLSTDTQYF
CDR3nt: TGTGCCAGCAGCTTAGAGGAGCGGCTTAGTACAGATACGCAGTATTTT

j_gene: TRBJ2-7
d_gene: .
abundance: once
v_gene: TRBV4-3
CDR3aa: CASSQVRGAAYGQYF
CDR3nt: TGCGCCAGCAGCCAAGTTCGGGGGGCTGCCTACGGGCAGTACTTC

j_gene: TRBJ2-5
d_gene: .
abundance: few
v_gene: TRBV7-2
CDR3aa: CASSLAAQLETQYF
CDR3nt: TGTGCCAGCAGCTTAGCCGCACAGTTAGAGACCCAGTACTTC

j_gene: TRBJ2-5
d_gene: .
abundance: few
v_gene: TRBV24-1
CDR3aa: CATSDFSSGLRETQYF
CDR3nt: TGTGCCACCAGTGATTTCAGCTCGGGTTTGAGGGAGACCCAGTACTTC

j_gene: TRBJ1-2
d_gene: .
abundance: many
v_gene: TRBV4-2
CDR3aa: CASSQERVNGYTF
CDR3nt: TGTGCCAGCAGCCAAGAAAGGGTGAATGGCTACACCTTC

j_gene: TRBJ2-3
d_gene: TRBD1
abundance: .
v_gene: TRBV5-1
CDR3aa: CASSLTDRRFTDTQYF
CDR3nt: TGCGCCAGCAGCTTAACGGACAGGAGATTCACAGATACGCAGTATTTT

j_gene: TRBJ1-2
d_gene: TRBD1
abundance: .
v_gene: TRBV20-1
CDR3aa: CSAREDRGYLNYGYTF
CDR3nt: TGCAGTGCTAGGGAGGACAGGGGATACCTTAATTATGGCTACACCTTC

j_gene: TRBJ2-3
d_gene: .
abundance: .
v_gene: TRBV5-1
CDR3aa: CASSSQWGVTDTQYF
CDR3nt: TGCGCCAGCAGCTCCCAGTGGGGGGTCACAGATACGCAGTATTTT

j_gene: TRBJ2-7
d_gene: .
abundance: .
v_gene: TRBV4-3
CDR3aa: CASSPSLARGSGEQYF
CDR3nt: TGCGCCAGCAGCCCCTCCCTAGCCAGGGGCTCGGGCGAGCAGTACTTC

j_gene: TRBJ1-4
d_gene: .
abundance: few
v_gene: TRBV3-1
CDR3aa: CASSQDPLGGNEKLFF
CDR3nt: TGTGCCAGCAGCCAAGATCCTCTGGGGGGGAATGAAAAACTGTTTTTT

j_gene: TRBJ2-1
d_gene: .
abundance: .
v_gene: TRBV11-2
CDR3aa: CASSVDRERNEQFF
CDR3nt: TGTGCCAGCAGCGTAGATCGGGAGAGAAATGAGCAGTTCTTC

j_gene: TRBJ1-1
d_gene: .
abundance: .
v_gene: TRBV6-2/TRBV6-3
CDR3aa: CASRSHSPVNTEAFF
CDR3nt: TGTGCCAGCAGATCCCACAGCCCGGTAAACACTGAAGCTTTCTTT

j_gene: TRBJ1-1
d_gene: TRBD1
abundance: .
v_gene: TRBV12-3/TRBV12-4
CDR3aa: CASSLGQGVGWATEAFF
CDR3nt: TGTGCCAGCAGTCTGGGACAGGGGGTGGGGTGGGCCACTGAAGCTTTCTTT

j_gene: TRBJ2-3
d_gene: TRBD2
abundance: few
v_gene: TRBV10-3
CDR3aa: CAISQLAGGGTDTQYF
CDR3nt: TGTGCCATCAGTCAACTAGCGGGAGGGGGGACAGATACGCAGTATTTT

j_gene: TRBJ1-1
d_gene: .
abundance: few
v_gene: TRBV29-1
CDR3aa: CSVGGRGWTEAFF
CDR3nt: TGCAGCGTTGGAGGCAGGGGATGGACTGAAGCTTTCTTT

j_gene: TRBJ2-1
d_gene: TRBD1
abundance: .
v_gene: TRBV15
CDR3aa: CATSTGGTGEEQFF
CDR3nt: TGTGCCACCAGCACCGGAGGGACAGGGGAGGAGCAGTTCTTC

j_gene: TRBJ2-7
d_gene: TRBD1
abundance: few
v_gene: TRBV7-9
CDR3aa: CASSLVERGQNYEQYF
CDR3nt: TGTGCCAGCAGCTTAGTAGAAAGGGGGCAGAACTACGAGCAGTACTTC

j_gene: TRBJ1-5
d_gene: TRBD1
abundance: .
v_gene: TRBV20-1
CDR3aa: CSAHRRTGGAVSNQPQHF
CDR3nt: TGCAGTGCCCACCGACGGACAGGGGGCGCGGTCAGCAATCAGCCCCAGCATTTT

j_gene: TRBJ2-1
d_gene: TRBD1
abundance: .
v_gene: TRBV11-2
CDR3aa: CASSLNPGQGNNEQFF
CDR3nt: TGTGCCAGCAGCTTAAACCCGGGACAGGGCAACAATGAGCAGTTCTTC

j_gene: TRBJ2-2
d_gene: .
abundance: few
v_gene: TRBV6-2/TRBV6-3
CDR3aa: CASRRGGQFDGELFF
CDR3nt: TGTGCCAGCAGGCGGGGAGGACAGTTTGACGGGGAGCTGTTTTTT

j_gene: TRBJ2-1
d_gene: TRBD2
abundance: .
v_gene: TRBV5-1
CDR3aa: CASSQRTSGGAYNEQFF
CDR3nt: TGCGCCAGCAGCCAGCGGACTAGCGGGGGGGCCTACAATGAGCAGTTCTTC

j_gene: TRBJ1-2
d_gene: .
abundance: once
v_gene: TRBV27
CDR3aa: CASSFGRGEEYGYTF
CDR3nt: TGTGCCAGCAGTTTTGGGAGGGGCGAGGAATATGGCTACACCTTC

j_gene: TRBJ2-1
d_gene: TRBD2
abundance: .
v_gene: TRBV10-1
CDR3aa: CASSGGTSGSDEQFF
CDR3nt: TGCGCCAGCAGTGGGGGTACTAGCGGGAGCGATGAGCAGTTCTTC